This is a list of T cell receptor beta chains from one sample in a study of shared clonotypes between healthy human individuals. Only in-frame clones appear in the TCRdb table, and some are missing; sequencing was by immunoSEQ multiplex PCR. The table has approximately 1,000,000 clones, roughly 80% seen once; the top ten hold more than 0.85%. The source material was memory CD4+ T cells from PBMCs. These receptors were obtained from a man younger than 35 in good health. Some clones in this sample may be carry-over from other donors' samples. Each CDR3 is given without its conserved first and last residue. Clone sizes are given selectively: once, few, many, or a class where the clone is expanded.

>TRBJ1-1|10|once|TRBV5-1
ASSLTGPEAF
>TRBJ1-3|12|.|TRBV10-3
ATSIAGTRNTIY
>TRBJ2-7|10|.|TRBV15
ATSAGPREQY
>TRBJ2-3|15|.|TRBV4-2
ASSQLPSGDFTDTQY
>TRBJ1-1|12|.|TRBV5-1
ASSPAQMNTEAF
>TRBJ1-5|13|.|TRBV6-6
ASSFLRGGNQPQH
>TRBJ2-7|11|.|TRBV5-4
ASSLEQSREQY
>TRBJ1-1|13|.|TRBV9
ASSPDPHMNTEAF
>TRBJ2-3|10|.|TRBV18
ASSPRGDTQY
>TRBJ2-3|14|.|TRBV28
ASSPGTSGPTDTQY
>TRBJ1-4|13|.|TRBV2
ASRVSGTEAEKLF
>TRBJ1-3|14|.|TRBV4-1
ASSQDKALSGNTIY
>TRBJ1-5|13|.|TRBV28
ASSFDRGRHQPQH
>TRBJ2-5|12|.|TRBV7-9
ASSPGGAQETQY
>TRBJ1-2|12|.|TRBV29-1
SVEGRGRGYGYT
>TRBJ2-7|11|.|TRBV29-1
SVGLAEPYEQY
>TRBJ1-6|13|.|TRBV30
AWRLTGTGDSPLH
>TRBJ1-2|12|few|TRBV18
ASSPLQEDYGYT
>TRBJ2-7|12|.|TRBV7-6
ASGSTSSFHEQY
>TRBJ2-3|14|.|TRBV19
ASSIGGTGTTDTQY
>TRBJ2-3|14|.|TRBV5-4
ASSLKLAGSTDTQY
>TRBJ2-4|12|many|TRBV6-1
ASSDWEDKNIQY
>TRBJ2-3|14|.|TRBV6-5
ASSSGLAGGTDTQY
>TRBJ1-3|15|many|TRBV5-1
ASSRNREGGSGNTIY
>TRBJ1-2|15|.|TRBV10-3
AISDPTRTVLNYGYT
>TRBJ2-3|13|once|TRBV6-5
ASSYRGASTDTQY
>TRBJ1-5|12|few|TRBV5-1
ASSPGQGIQPQH
>TRBJ2-5|9|.|TRBV20-1
SASDRETQY
>TRBJ1-4|13|.|TRBV10-3
AIREGGGHFEKLF
>TRBJ2-3|14|.|TRBV6-4
ASSDSVATSTDTQY
>TRBJ2-1|11|.|TRBV5-1
ASSLAGLIEQF
>TRBJ2-7|13|.|TRBV6-1
ASSDPQGGSYEQY
>TRBJ2-6|14|.|TRBV30
AWKREGETGANVLT
>TRBJ1-3|10|few|TRBV7-9
ASVRTGNTIY
>TRBJ2-2|16|.|TRBV7-9
ASSARGSGRQGSGELF
>TRBJ2-1|13|.|TRBV5-1
ASSPALNSYNEQF
>TRBJ1-3|12|.|TRBV27
ASSPHGAGNTIY
>TRBJ2-7|8|.|TRBV20-1
GTKTYEQY
>TRBJ2-7|10|.|TRBV6-1
ASTGTVYEQY
>TRBJ1-2|13|.|TRBV5-1
ASSLGETGWAGYT
>TRBJ1-5|14|.|TRBV7-9
ASSLGGLRGNQPQH